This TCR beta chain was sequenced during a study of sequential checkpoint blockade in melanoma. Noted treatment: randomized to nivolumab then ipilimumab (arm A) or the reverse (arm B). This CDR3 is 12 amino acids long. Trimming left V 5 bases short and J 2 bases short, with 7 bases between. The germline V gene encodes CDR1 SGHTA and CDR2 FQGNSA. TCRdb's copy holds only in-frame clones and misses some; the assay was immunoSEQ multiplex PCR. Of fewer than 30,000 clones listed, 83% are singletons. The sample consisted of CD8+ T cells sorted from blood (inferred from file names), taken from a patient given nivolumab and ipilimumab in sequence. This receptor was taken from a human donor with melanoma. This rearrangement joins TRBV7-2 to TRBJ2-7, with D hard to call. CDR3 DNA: TGTGCCAGCAGCCCGTCCGCCTACGAGCAGTACTTC. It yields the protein CASSPSAYEQYF.